This is a list of T cell receptor beta chains from one sample in a study of T cell changes during pregnancy in multiple sclerosis. Generated by immunoSEQ multiplex PCR, the TCRdb table keeps only in-frame clones and is missing some. The top ten hold under 6.5% of the sample, which has fewer than 55,000 clones, nearly 90% seen once. The specimen comprised peripheral blood, sampled after pregnancy. These receptor sequences come from a female donor in good health, enrolled as a control in a pregnancy study. CDR3s include the opening cysteine and the closing phenylalanine or tryptophan. The order of the fields is D gene, V gene, J gene, CDR3 length, CDR3 protein. D genes are given only for firm matches.

.,TRBV19,TRBJ2-2,14,CASSIGQYTGELFF
.,TRBV6-1,TRBJ1-1,13,CASSDRMDTEAFF
TRBD1,TRBV27,TRBJ2-1,16,CASSLWAGGASDEQFF
.,TRBV25-1,TRBJ2-3,13,CASMVPGSDTQYF
.,TRBV28,TRBJ1-1,14,CASSNRLLGTEAFF
.,TRBV7-9,TRBJ2-1,13,CASSSPSSNEQFF
.,TRBV28,TRBJ1-2,14,CASSPRESNYGYTF
.,TRBV7-3,TRBJ2-1,15,CASSFLAGPGNEQFF
TRBD1,TRBV11-2,TRBJ2-7,15,CASSLARDSPYEQYF
.,TRBV29-1,TRBJ1-1,11,CSVEERTEAFF
.,TRBV7-9,TRBJ2-2,15,CASSFSFGSTGELFF
.,TRBV11-3,TRBJ2-2,15,CASSLGGRNTGELFF
.,TRBV19,TRBJ1-4,14,CASTFRDTNEKLFF
.,TRBV19,TRBJ1-6,13,CASCGSEGSPLHF
TRBD1,TRBV9,TRBJ1-1,16,CASSVGSRQGNTEAFF
.,TRBV29-1,TRBJ2-7,11,CSVLYTYEQYF
TRBD1,TRBV5-8,TRBJ1-5,16,CASSKDRRISNQPQHF
.,TRBV7-3,TRBJ1-1,13,CASSLKVRDPHHF
TRBD1,TRBV6-1,TRBJ1-4,15,CASSEGGTGVEKLFF
TRBD2,TRBV5-8,TRBJ2-3,15,CASSLALAGTDTQYF
TRBD1,TRBV5-6,TRBJ1-6,16,CASTTDRGHANSPLHF
TRBD2,TRBV30,TRBJ2-1,16,CAWRPLGTSGSGEQFF
TRBD2,TRBV6-4,TRBJ2-1,14,CASSLIAGYNEQFF
TRBD1,TRBV10-3,TRBJ2-3,15,CAVRGTATSTDTQYF
.,TRBV5-1,TRBJ1-3,13,CASSRGTGNTIYF
TRBD1,TRBV5-5,TRBJ2-7,15,CASSVNLGQAYEQYF
.,TRBV7-6,TRBJ2-5,15,CASSLGGGRQETQYF
.,TRBV4-3,TRBJ2-1,15,CASSQESRGGYEQFF
TRBD2,TRBV11-2,TRBJ2-2,15,CASSPDGGAIGELFF
.,TRBV2,TRBJ2-2,15,CASSESGSGTGELFF
.,TRBV7-9,TRBJ2-1,16,CASSLGGGGPSNEQFF
TRBD2,TRBV5-1,TRBJ2-3,18,CASSMGLAGGRSTDTQYF
TRBD1,TRBV7-9,TRBJ1-4,15,CASSPRTGGNEELFF
.,TRBV6-5,TRBJ2-1,15,CASSPTSSSYNEQFF
.,TRBV30,TRBJ2-2,13,CAWSELRGGELFF
.,TRBV28,TRBJ1-1,12,CASGTRHAEAFF
TRBD1,TRBV6-5,TRBJ1-1,16,CASSYDRDRKNTEAFF
.,TRBV6-5,TRBJ2-7,14,CASSYSRGRDEQYF
.,TRBV4-1,TRBJ1-5,16,CASSHTTGRAPRPQHF
TRBD2,TRBV4-2,TRBJ2-2,17,CASSKGLADANTGELFF
.,TRBV6-5,TRBJ1-5,15,CASSYAGAGNQPQHF
TRBD1,TRBV27,TRBJ1-4,16,CASSSTGRRTNEKLFF
TRBD1,TRBV11-2,TRBJ2-5,15,CASSSQGTEQETQYF
TRBD1,TRBV7-8,TRBJ1-4,15,CASSPEDRLTQKLFF
TRBD1,TRBV13,TRBJ1-6,14,CASSWGQTNSPLHF
TRBD1,TRBV5-1,TRBJ1-3,15,CASSPTGGHGNTIYF
.,TRBV27,TRBJ1-5,13,CGSSPYEDQPQHF
TRBD1,TRBV30,TRBJ1-1,13,CAWSGDRGTEAFF
.,TRBV19,TRBJ1-1,14,CASTPTGSRTEAFF
.,TRBV6-5,TRBJ2-7,15,CASSYDSTQSYEQYF
.,TRBV4-3,TRBJ2-3,13,CASSQDLPDTQYF
TRBD2,TRBV28,TRBJ2-3,14,CASSLLAGPATQYF
TRBD1,TRBV5-6,TRBJ1-1,16,CASSLGQGRMNTEAFF
TRBD1,TRBV29-1,TRBJ1-2,15,CSAAGTGDPPYGYTF
.,TRBV28,TRBJ2-2,16,CASSPWTGINTGELFF